Presented here are 23 T cell receptor beta chains from one specimen sequenced in a study of OX40 agonist ivuxolimab in advanced cancers. TCRdb's copy holds only in-frame clones and misses some; the assay was immunoSEQ multiplex PCR. Altogether 45,000 to 55,000 clones are present, more than 80% being singletons, with the ten largest covering 1% to 1.5%. The sequencing here drew on CD4+ or CD8+ T cells sorted from blood, taken in a trial of the OX40 agonist ivuxolimab. Receptor source: an adult with an advanced solid tumor such as melanoma, head and neck, liver or kidney cancer.

The CDR3 loop is CAWNRDRSNEKLFF. For the CDR3, the DNA is TGTGCCTGGAATAGGGACAGAAGTAATGAAAAACTGTTTTTT. V and J are TRBV30 and TRBJ1-4; TRBD1 aligns across 7 bases. CDR1 is GTSNPN and CDR2 is SVGIG in the germline V gene (reference sequence). After removal of 4 bases from V and 4 bases from J, the junction contained 6 bases not matched to a gene. CDR3 length: 14 residues. The full variable domain, completed using reference TRBV30 and TRBJ1-4, is SQTIHQWPATLVQPVGSPLSLECTVEGTSNPNLYWYRQAAGRGLQLLFYSVGIGQISSEVPQNLSASRPQDRQFILSSKKLLLSDSGFYLCAWNRDRSNEKLFFGSGTQLSVL.

A few counts support this clone. The chain employs TRBV30 and TRBJ2-2, with 8 bases that match TRBD2. Trimming cost V 5 bases and J 4 bases; bases outside gene matches: 12. CDR3 length: 16 residues. Germline CDR1 and CDR2: GTSNPN and SVGIG (reference sequence). Written as DNA, the CDR3 is TGTGCCTGGTCGGTCCGGGGGGGATTATCCACCGGGGAGCTGTTTTTT. This translates into CAWSVRGGLSTGELFF.

CDR3 nucleotide sequence: TGCGCCAGCAGCCAAGTTAGGACAGGGACCTACGAGCAGTACTTC. Its translation is CASSQVRTGTYEQYF. J is TRBJ2-7 and V is TRBV4-1; 8 bases match TRBD1. With 1 base clipped from V and 2 bases from J, the junction kept 4 bases outside the gene matches. This CDR3 has 15 residues. Germline V gives CDR1 MGHRA, CDR2 YSYEKL.

This chain joins TRBV18 and TRBJ1-5, with D unclear. CDR1 is KGHSH and CDR2 is LQKENI in the germline V gene. The V gene lost 3 bases and the J gene lost 3 bases, with 3 bases spanning the gap. CDR3 size: 12 residues. The CDR3 DNA reads TGTGCCAGCTCACCTAACAATCAGCCCCAGCATTTT. Its protein product is CASSPNNQPQHF.

This chain connects TRBV19 to TRBJ2-4, with TRBD1 as a possible D gene (8 bases). Trimming left V 6 bases short and J 2 bases short, with 23 bases between. The CDR3 sequence is 18 residues long. The germline V gene encodes CDR1 LNHDA and CDR2 SQIVND (reference sequence). CDR3 residues: CASSYGQGLTLTKNIQYF. The CDR3 DNA is TGTGCCAGTAGCTACGGACAGGGACTAACTCTAACCAAAAACATTCAGTACTTC. The full variable domain, with the rest looked up from reference TRBV19 and TRBJ2-4, is DGGITQSPKYLFRKEGQNVTLSCEQNLNHDAMYWYRQDPGQGLRLIYYSQIVNDFQKGDIAEGYSVSREKKESFPLTVTSAQKNPTAFYLCASSYGQGLTLTKNIQYFGAGTRLSVL.

This sequence joins TRBV6-1 and TRBJ2-1, with a weak D call TRBD2 (5 bases). Per germline, CDR1 MNHNS and CDR2 SASEGT. Trimming stripped 5 bases from V and 12 bases from J, with 17 bases between. This CDR3 has 13 amino acids. DNA of the CDR3: TGTGCCAGCAGTCCCGTGATAGCGCTTTGGCAGTTCTTC. It codes for CASSPVIALWQFF.

This clone turned up a few times. The CDR3 DNA follows: TGCACCAGCAGCCAAGATCCGATGGGACTAGCGGTGAACGGCAATGAGCAGTTCTTC. It codes for CTSSQDPMGLAVNGNEQFF. This sequence joins TRBV1 and TRBJ2-1; the table names TRBD2, a call not compared with the DNA. TRBV1 is an annotated pseudogene. This CDR3 is built from 19 residues.

This clone was counted once. The rearrangement links TRBV9 to TRBJ1-1; 7 bases match TRBD1. With 3 bases clipped from V and 1 base from J, the junction kept 6 bases outside the gene matches. This CDR3 region has 15 residues. Looked up from germline, CDR1 is SGDLS and CDR2 is YYNGEE. CDR3 protein: CASSETGRANTEAFF. CDR3 nucleotide sequence: TGTGCCAGCAGCGAGACAGGGCGGGCGAACACTGAAGCTTTCTTT.

The J gene is TRBJ1-2, the V gene TRBV4-3; D is ambiguous. Germline V CDR1 and CDR2: LGHNA, YSLEER. This CDR3 has 14 residues. Trimming removed 4 bases at V and 2 bases at J, with 11 bases between. Written as DNA, the CDR3 is TGCGCCAGCAGCCGGGCCAGCGGGAACTATGGCTACACCTTC. Translation gives CASSRASGNYGYTF.

This clone was seen a handful of times. V is TRBV30 and J is TRBJ1-6; 7 bases fit TRBD1. With V trimmed by 4 bases and J by 7 bases, 7 bases remained unmatched. This CDR3 contains 14 residues. Germline V gives CDR1 GTSNPN, CDR2 SVGIG (reference sequence). This chain's CDR3 is CAWNPGDSNSPLHF. The CDR3 DNA reads as TGTGCCTGGAATCCAGGGGACAGCAATTCACCCCTCCACTTT.

The J gene is TRBJ2-3, the V gene TRBV19; TRBD1 agrees at 8 bases. CDR1 LNHDA and CDR2 SQIVND come from the germline V gene (reference sequence). This CDR3 has 16 amino acids. Trimming cost V 3 bases and J 6 bases; bases outside gene matches: 11. The CDR3 bases are TGTGCCAGTAGTATCGACCGGACAGGGAGCGGCGATACGCAGTATTTT. Protein sequence: CASSIDRTGSGDTQYF. Supplemented by reference TRBV19 and TRBJ2-3, the full variable domain reads DGGITQSPKYLFRKEGQNVTLSCEQNLNHDAMYWYRQDPGQGLRLIYYSQIVNDFQKGDIAEGYSVSREKKESFPLTVTSAQKNPTAFYLCASSIDRTGSGDTQYFGPGTRLTVL.

The J gene is TRBJ1-1, the V gene TRBV2; D is possibly TRBD1 (5 bases). CDR3 length: 13 residues. Germline-derived CDR1 and CDR2 are SNHLY and FYNNEI. The V end lost 9 bases, the J end lost 0 bases, and 11 bases lay between the germline ends. The CDR3 spells CARGTGMNTEAFF. The CDR3 DNA sequence: TGTGCCAGAGGGACTGGCATGAACACTGAAGCTTTCTTT.

The rearrangement uses TRBV5-4 and TRBJ2-1; D unresolved. The CDR3 consists of 14 residues. The germline V gene has CDR1 SGHNT and CDR2 YYREEE (reference sequence). V was shortened by 0 bases and J by 4 bases, with 8 bases between the two germline ends. This CDR3 reads CASSLDSSYNEQFF. CDR3 bases: TGTGCCAGCAGCTTGGACTCGTCGTACAATGAGCAGTTCTTC.

The chain is built from TRBV28 and TRBJ2-3; 9 nucleotides match TRBD2. CDR3 length equals 16 residues. J lost 4 bases, V lost 5 bases, and 10 bases had no gene match. Looked up from germline, CDR1 is MDHEN and CDR2 is SYDVKM. The CDR3 here is CASSIVGGGAADTQYF. The CDR3 coding sequence is TGTGCCAGCAGTATTGTGGGCGGGGGGGCTGCAGATACGCAGTATTTT.

V is TRBV6-1 and J is TRBJ2-7, with 7 bases matching TRBD1. Germline CDR1 reads MNHNS; CDR2 reads SASEGT. Germline trimming cut 5 bases from V and 12 bases from J; bases unmatched to any gene: 7. The CDR3 is 11 residues long. Written as DNA, the CDR3 is TGTGCCAGCAGTTTGGGACAGCGTACGTACTTC. This codes for CASSLGQRTYF.

The CDR3 nucleotides read TGTGCAAGTCGCTTAGTCCTATCAGCACATCAGGGGGGCTCTTATAGCCCGGTCTTC. As protein: CASRLVLSAHQGGSYSPVF. This chain links TRBV12-2 with TRBJ2-1; TRBD1 is the table's D call and was not checked against the DNA. TRBV12-2 is labeled a pseudogene. The CDR3 has 19 amino acids.

The chain carries TRBV25-1 and TRBJ1-4, with a possible D match to TRBD1 (5 bases). Deletions cut 1 base from V and 5 bases from J, with 11 bases between. Germline V gives CDR1 MGHDK, CDR2 SYGVNS. This CDR3 spans 15 amino acids. The CDR3 reads CASSELGGGNEKLFF. The CDR3, as DNA: TGTGCCAGCAGTGAATTGGGGGGAGGAAATGAAAAACTGTTTTTT.

J is TRBJ2-1 and V is TRBV7-2, with 9 bases matching TRBD2. The trim removed 1 base at V and 6 bases at J, leaving 7 bases unmatched. This CDR3 has 16 amino acids. Germline CDR1 is SGHTA and CDR2 is FQGNSA. DNA of the CDR3: TGTGCCAGCAGCTTAGAATCTAGCGGGGCGGCCAATGAGCAGTTCTTC. Encoded protein: CASSLESSGAANEQFF.

The genes are TRBV5-6 and TRBJ1-4; D unclear. The CDR3 covers 13 residues. The V and J ends lost 4 bases and 6 bases respectively, with 10 bases between them. Germline V lookup: CDR1 SGHDT, CDR2 YYEEEE. The CDR3 bases are TGTGCCAGCAGCCTCGATGGGGATGAAAAACTGTTTTTT. This translates into CASSLDGDEKLFF.

This sequence joins TRBV9 and TRBJ2-1; TRBD2 aligns across 8 bases. Trimming at V came to 0 bases and at J to 2 bases, leaving 1 base not matched to a gene. The CDR3 extends over 15 amino acids. The germline gives CDR1 SGDLS, CDR2 YYNGEE. The CDR3 coding sequence is TGTGCCAGCAGCGTAGATAGCGGGGCCTACAATGAGCAGTTCTTC. Residues: CASSVDSGAYNEQFF. Together with reference TRBV9 and TRBJ2-1, the CDR3 gives the full variable domain: DSGVTQTPKHLITATGQRVTLRCSPRSGDLSVYWYQQSLDQGLQFLIQYYNGEERAKGNILERFSAQQFPDLHSELNLSSLELGDSALYFCASSVDSGAYNEQFFGPGTRLTVL.

The chain is built from TRBV7-2 and TRBJ1-5; 7 bases match TRBD1. The CDR3 has 15 amino acids. The germline gives CDR1 SGHTA, CDR2 FQGNSA. Losses at the gene ends were 3 bases for V and 2 bases for J; bases not matched to a gene: 4. The CDR3 here is CASSFDRAGNQPQHF. In DNA form, the CDR3 reads TGTGCCAGCAGCTTCGACAGGGCTGGCAATCAGCCCCAGCATTTT. Variable domain in full (rest from reference TRBV7-2 and TRBJ1-5): GAGVSQSPSNKVTEKGKDVELRCDPISGHTALYWYRQSLGQGLEFLIYFQGNSAPDKSGLPSDRFSAERTGGSVSTLTIQRTQQEDSAVYLCASSFDRAGNQPQHFGDGTRLSIL.

The J gene is TRBJ2-5, the V gene TRBV27; perhaps TRBD2 as D (5 bases). The CDR3 runs 19 residues. Between the trimmed V and J ends, which lost 5 bases and 3 bases, there was a span of 28 bases. Looked up from germline, CDR1 is MNHEY and CDR2 is SMNVEV (reference sequence). DNA for the CDR3: TGTGCCAGCAGTATTTTTGGGCTAGCCCACTCATCTTTTAAAGAGACCCAGTACTTC. It codes for CASSIFGLAHSSFKETQYF.

The chain recombines TRBV19 with TRBJ1-5; no clear D gene. Looked up from germline, CDR1 is LNHDA and CDR2 is SQIVND (reference sequence). The V end lost 7 bases, the J end lost 0 bases, and 7 bases lay between the germline ends. The CDR3 has 13 residues. Written as DNA, the CDR3 is TGTGCCAGTAACTGGAATAGCAATCAGCCCCAGCATTTT. Translating gives CASNWNSNQPQHF.